This T cell receptor (beta chain) was captured by sequencing in a study of blood T cell repertoires in COVID-19 (TCRdb year 2020). Context from the whole study: Samples covering the acute and convalescent phases of COVID-19 were provided by collaborators in the United States, Italy and Spain. Samples came from the ongoing ImmuneRACE study (first 160 participants) plus 1,254 subjects from 6 global collaborators. The material from the prospective study consisted of cDNA or gDNA derived from T cells, B-cell-depleted T cells, or PBMCs. Deeply sampled blood TCRbeta repertoires from subjects exposed to, actively infected with, or recovered from COVID-19 were included in the dataset. The repertoires were released in a freely available public database intended as a resource for research on the immune response to SARS-CoV-2. Sample metadata almost always included a de-identified subject ID, COVID-19 status, age in years and sex. HLA class I and class II types, where available, came from metadata supplied by the sample provider rather than from assay-based typing. Study-wide findings and limitations: The amount of clinical and demographic metadata varied by source and participant and was provided uncurated.

From the cysteine up to the phenylalanine, the CDR3 has a length of 11 residues. Just the 33-base CDR3 DNA is kept, in frame starting at base 1. Cut back by 5 bases and 8 bases, the V and J ends lie 7 bases apart. Via the germline V gene, CDR1 is SGHAT and CDR2 FQNNGV. Whole blood was collected in K2EDTA tubes by collaborating institutions according to the institutions' own protocols. For TCRbeta analysis, collaborators shipped samples in one of three forms: frozen whole blood, isolated PBMCs, or DNA extracted from either of those sample types. TCRbeta CDR3 regions were amplified from genomic DNA by means of the immunoSEQ Assay, a bias-controlled multiplex PCR. On the study's bioinformatics: Nucleated cell counts per sample were estimated from amplification of reference gene primers within the assay. Sequence reads were collapsed and filtered to measure the absolute abundance of every unique TCRbeta CDR3 rearrangement. Productive Simpson clonality was computed per sample as the square root of Simpson's diversity index over productive rearrangements. This immuneACCESS table, as held by TCRdb, lists in-frame sequences with V and J called but not all clones. Of the missing ones, under half trace to an unresolved V gene in checked studies; the others have no known cause. The V and J calls and clone size come from that table; D and trimming were worked out from the DNA. For this sample the table gives some 78,000 clones, of which around nine tenths were detected only once. Of the sample, less than 5% is held by the ten largest clones.

With regard to this clone: This receptor's antigen is unknown. Base-call qualities are not available, and no considerably larger clone is one nucleotide away.

This chain is built from TRBV11-2 and TRBJ2-1; no D gene is confidently identified. The sequence came from a man aged 50-59 years with active or convalescent COVID-19. The sample consisted of peripheral blood. The nucleotide sequence is given as TGTGCCAGCAGCCTGGTAGATGAGCAGTTCTTC. Its protein is CASSLVDEQFF.